The rows below give T cell receptor beta chains drawn from one sample of a study of blood T cell repertoires in COVID-19. Measured with immunoSEQ multiplex PCR; TCRdb has only the in-frame clones, and not every one. The sample gives 75,000 to 100,000 clones, about 87% of which show up once; 15% is in the top ten. The sequenced sample was peripheral blood. These receptors were obtained from a human donor in a cohort sampled during active COVID-19. The CDR3 runs from the conserved cysteine through the conserved F or W. The D gene is left open where the match is weak. Clone sizes are given selectively: once, few, many, or a class where the clone is expanded.

size	V	J	D	DNA	CDR3
.	TRBV27	TRBJ1-2	TRBD1	TGTGCCAGCAGTCCTACAGGGGGCTATGCTGGCTACACCTTC	CASSPTGGYAGYTF
.	TRBV7-2	TRBJ2-7	TRBD2	TGTGCCAGCAGCTTGGGCGTTGGGGGGGTCAACGAGCAGTACTTC	CASSLGVGGVNEQYF
.	TRBV27	TRBJ1-1	.	TGTGCCAGCAGTTTTCAGGGGATAAGGAACACTGAAGCTTTCTTT	CASSFQGIRNTEAFF
.	TRBV24-1	TRBJ1-1	.	TGTGCCACCAGTGATTTCGGCACTGAAGCTTTCTTT	CATSDFGTEAFF
.	TRBV5-6	TRBJ1-1	TRBD1	TGTGCCAGCAGCCTCGACAGGGGGTTAAATATCGCTGAAGCTTTCTTT	CASSLDRGLNIAEAFF
.	TRBV5-1	TRBJ2-2	.	TGCGCCAGCAGCTTAAGAGCGAACACCGGGGAGCTGTTTTTT	CASSLRANTGELFF
.	TRBV25-1	TRBJ1-5	.	TGTGCCAGCAGACAGGGAAATCAGCCCCAGCATTTT	CASRQGNQPQHF
.	TRBV15	TRBJ2-5	.	TGTGCCACCAGCAGGGAAAGGGGAAGTCAAGAGACCCAGTACTTC	CATSRERGSQETQYF
.	TRBV24-1	TRBJ2-1	TRBD2	TGTGCCACCAGTGATTTAGCACTAGCGGGAGGGAATGAGCAGTTCTTC	CATSDLALAGGNEQFF
.	TRBV7-3	TRBJ2-1	TRBD1	TGTGCCAGCAGCTTAATGGGGACAGGGCGTTACAATGAGCAGTTCTTC	CASSLMGTGRYNEQFF
.	TRBV2	TRBJ1-1	TRBD1	TGTGCCAGCAGTGCCGGGACAGGCCGAGCGAACACTGAAGCTTTCTTT	CASSAGTGRANTEAFF
.	TRBV6-4	TRBJ2-1	.	TGTGCCAGCAGTGACAGACTTTTACTATACAATGAGCAGTTCTTC	CASSDRLLLYNEQFF
.	TRBV7-6	TRBJ1-2	.	TGTGCCAGCAGCTTAGCGACAGATGGGTATGGCTACACCTTC	CASSLATDGYGYTF
.	TRBV30	TRBJ1-6	TRBD1	TGTGCCTGGAGTCCAGGGGGCGGGAATTCACCCCTCCACTTT	CAWSPGGGNSPLHF
.	TRBV25-1	TRBJ2-7	.	TGTGCCAGCAGTGAAACCGGGATTGTCTACGAGCAGTACTTC	CASSETGIVYEQYF
.	TRBV5-6	TRBJ1-6	.	TGTGCCAGCAGCGCGTACCTGGATGACACCCTCCACTTT	CASSAYLDDTLHF
once	TRBV7-2	TRBJ2-1	.	TGTGCCAGCAGCTTTTGGCAGTACAATGAGCAGTTCTTC	CASSFWQYNEQFF
few	TRBV5-1	TRBJ2-7	.	TGCGCCAGCAGCTTGGGGGTGACGGGAATGGACGAGCAGTACTTC	CASSLGVTGMDEQYF
.	TRBV7-2	TRBJ2-3	TRBD2	TGTGCCAGCAGCTTAGTCGTCTGGGCTAGCGGGAGGTTTGATACGCAGTATTTT	CASSLVVWASGRFDTQYF
.	TRBV27	TRBJ2-7	.	TGTGCCAGCAGTTCTTTTAGCATCGTAGGCTACGAGCAGTACTTC	CASSSFSIVGYEQYF
.	TRBV5-1	TRBJ2-7	TRBD1	TGCGCCAGCAGCTACGGGGGGACAGGGATGAACGAGCAGTACTTC	CASSYGGTGMNEQYF
.	TRBV2	TRBJ1-5	TRBD1	TGTGCCAGCAGGGACAGGAACGGAGGCAATCAGCCCCAGCATTTT	CASRDRNGGNQPQHF
.	TRBV30	TRBJ2-6	.	TGTGCCTGGAGTTACGATCGGTCTGGGGCCAACGTCCTGACTTTC	CAWSYDRSGANVLTF
.	TRBV9	TRBJ1-6	.	TGTGCCAGCAGCCTCCCAGGCTCACCCCTCCACTTT	CASSLPGSPLHF
.	TRBV4-3	TRBJ2-6	TRBD2	TGCGCCAGCAGCCAGAGGACTAGCGGGAGTGGGGCCAACGTCCTGACTTTC	CASSQRTSGSGANVLTF
once	TRBV5-1	TRBJ1-4	.	TGCGCCAGCAGCTTGGAGCCGACAGGAGCCAACGAAAAACTGTTTTTT	CASSLEPTGANEKLFF
.	TRBV11-2	TRBJ2-5	TRBD1	TGTGCCAGCAGCCTAGGACAGGGAGGAGAGACCCAGTACTTC	CASSLGQGGETQYF
.	TRBV6-1	TRBJ2-5	TRBD2	TGTGCCAGCAGTGAGCTAGCGGGGGGGATGGAGACCCAGTACTTC	CASSELAGGMETQYF
.	TRBV11-3	TRBJ1-1	TRBD1	TGTGCCAGCAGCCCTACCCGACAGGGGAGCACTGAAGCTTTCTTT	CASSPTRQGSTEAFF
.	TRBV6-1	TRBJ2-7	TRBD1	TGTGCCAGCAGTGAAACGAGACAGGGGCGCCAACCCATTTACGAGCAGTACTTC	CASSETRQGRQPIYEQYF